This TCR beta chain appears in the sequencing data of a study of graft-versus-host responses after intestinal transplantation. This CDR3 spans 12 amino acids. CDR1 and CDR2 (germline): SGHTS, YDEGEE. Trimming removed 6 bases from V and 8 bases from J; junction bases left unmatched: 6. The protocol was immunoSEQ multiplex PCR, while the TCRdb copy is restricted to in-frame clones and leaves out a portion. The repertoire includes around 87,000 clones, roughly 90% of them detected once, and about 0.4% sits in the top ten. Points on this clone: The antigen is undetermined.

This sequence was found in a human donor who was the organ donor for an intestinal transplant. The chain links TRBV5-8 to TRBJ1-2; TRBD1 matches at 8 bases. This specimen was unstimulated CD8+ T cells sorted from spleen or lymph node cells, taken before transplant. This CDR3 is CASTFGQGGYTF. DNA for the CDR3: TGTGCCAGCACCTTCGGACAGGGCGGCTACACCTTC.